The sequence of this T cell receptor (beta chain) was determined in a study of glioma-infiltrating T cells after dendritic cell vaccination. On the study more broadly: Patients had newly diagnosed or recurrent glioblastoma and received dendritic cell vaccines.

This CDR3 is 12 amino acids long. The germline V gene encodes CDR1 KGHSH and CDR2 LQKENI. J gave up 8 bases and V 5 bases, and 4 bases lay outside the gene matches. As for time point: after dendritic cell vaccination, including at tumor progression/relapse. PBMC sampling occurred before vaccination, two weeks after the third dose, and at progression. Up to about 2 ug genomic DNA was used for TCRB CDR3 amplification. Primers: 60 V beta forward and 13 J beta reverse. Repertoires were generated with immunoSEQ multiplex PCR, while TCRdb's copy carries only in-frame clones and drops some. The data show around 78,000 clones, with about 85% seen just once and about 8.5% held by the top ten.

V gene TRBV18 combines with J gene TRBJ1-1, with 8 bases lining up with TRBD1. The TCR comes from a human donor with glioblastoma. The sample was blood, taken after dendritic cell vaccination. The CDR3, as DNA: TGTGCCAGCTCAACCCGGGACAGGGAAGCTTTCTTT. Amino acid sequence: CASSTRDREAFF.